One and the same sample provided the 29 T cell receptor beta chains below, sequenced in a study of T cell changes during pregnancy in multiple sclerosis. Repertoires were generated with immunoSEQ multiplex PCR, while TCRdb's copy carries only in-frame clones and drops some. The sample carries some 55,000 clones, about nine tenths recorded once. The sample here was peripheral blood, taken after pregnancy. The receptors derive from a female donor in good health, enrolled as a control in a pregnancy study.

The genes are TRBV19 and TRBJ1-2, with D perhaps TRBD1 (6 bases). Germline V gene lookup returns CDR1 LNHDA and CDR2 SQIVND (reference sequence). The CDR3 runs 15 residues. The V end was cut by 3 bases, the J end by 7 bases, with 18 bases between. This CDR3 is CASSILNREVSGYTF. CDR3 nucleotide sequence: TGTGCCAGTAGTATCTTAAACAGGGAAGTAAGTGGCTACACCTTC.

The CDR3 bases are TGCGCCAGCAGCTCCCGGGGTAGCGGGGTATCAACAGAGACCCAGTACTTC. Translating it yields CASSSRGSGVSTETQYF. This chain joins TRBV5-1 and TRBJ2-5; the match to TRBD2 covers 8 bases. The ends lost 3 bases at V and 4 bases at J; junction bases unmatched: 14. In germline, CDR1 is SGHRS, CDR2 YFSETQ. CDR3 length: 17 residues.

J is TRBJ1-3 and V is TRBV14; D gene ambiguous. Trimming took 2 bases from V and 0 from J, leaving 11 bases between them. The CDR3 extends over 16 amino acids. The germline V gene has CDR1 SGHDN and CDR2 FVKESK. The CDR3 DNA reads as TGTGCCAGCAGCCAAAAGCAACGGAGCTCTGGAAACACCATATATTTT. This gives the protein CASSQKQRSSGNTIYF.

The J gene is TRBJ2-5, the V gene TRBV12-5, with D possibly matching TRBD1 (6 bases). With 1 base removed from V and 5 bases from J, the gap between germline ends came to 14 bases. Germline V lookup: CDR1 LGHNT, CDR2 FRNRAP. The CDR3 is 15 amino acids. Written as DNA, the CDR3 is TGTGCTAGTGGTTTGGCTTTACAGGGACGGGAGACCCAGTACTTC. This gives the protein CASGLALQGRETQYF.

This chain links TRBV5-4 with TRBJ1-3; no clear D gene. Trimming took 1 base from V and 4 from J, leaving 15 bases between them. Germline CDR1 is SGHNT and CDR2 is YYREEE (reference sequence). This CDR3 has 16 residues. DNA for the CDR3: TGTGCCAGCAGCTTGAACGAGGGTATATCAGGAAACACCATATATTTT. Residues: CASSLNEGISGNTIYF.

This rearrangement joins TRBV5-4 to TRBJ2-2; D is perhaps TRBD1 (7 bases). Germline CDR1 and CDR2: SGHNT and YYREEE (reference sequence). This CDR3 has 16 residues. Trimming took off 0 bases at V and 5 bases at J, with 14 bases between the two ends. The CDR3 nucleotides read TGTGCCAGCAGCTTGGGGGAGGCAGGGGGAACCGGGGAGCTGTTTTTT. Its protein product is CASSLGEAGGTGELFF.

The gene calls are TRBV6-5 and TRBJ1-1; the D gene is possibly TRBD1 (5 bases). V was clipped by 0 bases and J by 5 bases, with 16 bases between them. Germline V gives CDR1 MNHEY, CDR2 SVGAGI. The CDR3 has 16 amino acids. The DNA for the CDR3 is TGTGCCAGCAGTTACTCGAAAGAAGGGGCGCGGACTGAAGCTTTCTTT. It is translated as CASSYSKEGARTEAFF.

V gene TRBV6-5 combines with J gene TRBJ1-2, with unresolved D. Germline assignment: CDR1 MNHEY and CDR2 SVGAGI. V was cut by 4 bases and J by 8 bases, with 11 bases left in between. CDR3 length: 12 amino acids. CDR3 amino acids: CASSFHGQGYTF. The CDR3 region has the DNA TGTGCCAGCAGTTTCCATGGGCAAGGCTACACCTTC.

The chain recombines TRBV6-1 with TRBJ1-2; TRBD1 agrees at 9 bases. The CDR3 extends over 15 amino acids. With V trimmed by 0 bases and J by 9 bases, 8 bases remained unmatched. Per the germline V gene, CDR1 is MNHNS and CDR2 is SASEGT. The CDR3 DNA reads as TGTGCCAGCAGTGAAGCGGGGACAGGGTTGAGTAGCTACACCTTC. The encoded protein is CASSEAGTGLSSYTF.

This chain uses TRBV7-9 with TRBJ2-3; 7 bases fit TRBD1. Germline V lookup: CDR1 SEHNR, CDR2 FQNEAQ (reference sequence). The CDR3 is 15 amino acids. Trimming at V came to 1 base and at J to 1 base, leaving 2 bases not matched to a gene. The CDR3 DNA reads as TGTGCCAGCAGCTTAGAGGGGGCAGGCACAGATACGCAGTATTTT. Translating gives CASSLEGAGTDTQYF. The whole variable domain, filled in from reference TRBV7-9 and TRBJ2-3, reads DTGVSQNPRHKITKRGQNVTFRCDPISEHNRLYWYRQTLGQGPEFLTYFQNEAQLEKSRLLSDRFSAERPKGSFSTLEIQRTEQGDSAMYLCASSLEGAGTDTQYFGPGTRLTVL.

The rearrangement joins TRBV5-4 to TRBJ1-4, with TRBD1 identical over 9 bases. The CDR3 contains 15 residues. V shed 2 bases, J shed 2 bases, and the junction held 1 base outside the gene matches. CDR1 and CDR2 from the germline V gene are SGHNT and YYREEE (reference sequence). The CDR3: CASSFGQGTNEKLFF. As DNA, the CDR3 is TGTGCCAGCAGCTTTGGACAGGGGACTAATGAAAAACTGTTTTTT.

The chain links TRBV27 to TRBJ1-3, with unresolved D. The germline V gene has CDR1 MNHEY and CDR2 SMNVEV (reference sequence). The V end was cut by 0 bases, the J end by 0 bases, with 6 bases between. This CDR3 contains 15 residues. The CDR3: CASSLSPGSGNTIYF. The CDR3 coding sequence is TGTGCCAGCAGTTTATCGCCGGGCTCTGGAAACACCATATATTTT.

This clone was detected only a few times. The chain employs TRBV28 and TRBJ1-2, with D perhaps matching TRBD1 (5 bases). The CDR3 length is 14 residues. CDR1 and CDR2 from the germline V gene are MDHEN and SYDVKM. V lost 6 bases and J lost 5, with 16 bases in between. CDR3 protein: CASSPLTDLYGYTF. DNA of the CDR3: TGTGCCAGCAGCCCCTTGACAGACCTATATGGCTACACCTTC.

J is TRBJ1-4 and V is TRBV9; maybe TRBD1 (5 bases). The CDR3 is made up of 15 amino acids. Germline loops: CDR1 SGDLS, CDR2 YYNGEE. Trimming stripped 4 bases from V and 3 bases from J, with 13 bases between. The CDR3 sequence: CASSPQGAANEKLFF. The CDR3 DNA reads TGTGCCAGCAGCCCCCAGGGTGCCGCTAATGAAAAACTGTTTTTT.

The chain has TRBV5-6 and TRBJ1-2; weak D call: TRBD1 (6 bases). The CDR3 contains 14 residues. Trimming cost V 2 bases and J 7 bases, with 15 bases left between them. Germline lookup yields CDR1 SGHDT and CDR2 YYEEEE. Written as DNA, the CDR3 is TGTGCCAGCAGCTTCGGGGCGGGGGCCGTTGGCTACACCTTC. The encoded protein is CASSFGAGAVGYTF.

This chain connects TRBV6-1 to TRBJ1-1, with 7 bases matching TRBD1. V dropped 4 bases and J dropped 6; count of bases not matched to a gene: 11. The germline V gene encodes CDR1 MNHNS and CDR2 SASEGT. CDR3 size: 15 residues. DNA for the CDR3: TGTGCCAGCAGTGTAATACAGGGGATTAGGGCTGAAGCTTTCTTT. It codes for CASSVIQGIRAEAFF.

V gene TRBV30 combines with J gene TRBJ1-3; D is undetermined. Germline V CDR1 and CDR2: GTSNPN, SVGIG (reference sequence). With 3 bases removed from V and 1 base from J, the gap between germline ends came to 16 bases. There are 16 residues in the CDR3. This chain's CDR3 is CAWRANWGGSGNTIYF. The DNA for the CDR3 is TGTGCCTGGAGGGCAAACTGGGGAGGATCTGGAAACACCATATATTTT.

This clone was counted only a few times. The chain has TRBV2 and TRBJ1-6, with TRBD1 identical over 8 bases. The CDR3 is 13 amino acids. J was trimmed by 14 bases and V by 4 bases; bases with no gene match: 7. Looked up from germline, CDR1 is SNHLY and CDR2 is FYNNEI. CDR3 loop: CASSGRTGSALHF. CDR3 nucleotide sequence: TGTGCCAGCAGTGGGCGGACAGGGTCGGCCCTCCACTTT.

The chain links TRBV4-1 to TRBJ2-4, with a possible D match to TRBD2 (6 bases). The V and J ends lost 0 bases and 0 bases respectively, with 24 bases between them. Germline CDR1 reads MGHRA; CDR2 reads YSYEKL. The length of the CDR3 is 21 residues. CDR3 region: CASSQELLRRASGLAKNIQYF. The DNA for the CDR3 is TGCGCCAGCAGCCAAGAACTCCTTCGCCGGGCGAGCGGGTTAGCCAAAAACATTCAGTACTTC.

V usage is TRBV7-8 and J usage is TRBJ1-1; tentatively, D is TRBD1 (5 bases). The germline gives CDR1 SGHVS, CDR2 FQNEAQ. The V gene lost 5 bases and the J gene lost 3 bases, with 16 bases spanning the gap. The CDR3 covers 15 residues. CDR3 region: CASSHTDSFDTEAFF. The CDR3 nucleotides read TGTGCCAGCAGCCACACTGACAGTTTCGACACTGAAGCTTTCTTT.

This clone was observed once. The chain recombines TRBV9 with TRBJ2-1; 9 bases are shared with TRBD2. From germline, CDR1 is SGDLS and CDR2 YYNGEE. V was pared by 0 bases and J by 5 bases, with 9 bases of the junction left unmatched. This CDR3 region has 17 residues. The CDR3 coding sequence is TGTGCCAGCAGCGTAGCTACAGTGGTAGCGGGAGACAATGAGCAGTTCTTC. This codes for CASSVATVVAGDNEQFF.

Here the CDR3 DNA reads TGTGCCAGCAGCTTGGGTCGGGACACCGGGGAGCTGTTTTTT. Protein sequence: CASSLGRDTGELFF. This sequence joins TRBV7-6 and TRBJ2-2; D is unresolved. Germline V lookup: CDR1 SGHVS, CDR2 FNYEAQ. V dropped 3 bases and J dropped 3 bases, with 8 bases sitting between them. This CDR3 has 14 amino acids.

The chain has TRBV27 and TRBJ2-1, with 8 bases lining up with TRBD2. The CDR3 is 16 residues long. From germline, CDR1 is MNHEY and CDR2 SMNVEV (reference sequence). The trim removed 6 bases at V and 4 bases at J, leaving 11 bases unmatched. The CDR3 protein is CASRPQRGPRYNEQFF. CDR3 bases: TGTGCCAGCAGACCCCAGCGGGGGCCTCGATACAATGAGCAGTTCTTC.

The V gene is TRBV5-6, the J gene TRBJ2-1; TRBD2 matches at 7 bases. The CDR3 runs to 16 residues. Unmatched junction bases numbered 11, after V lost 4 bases and J lost 4 bases. Per the germline V gene, CDR1 is SGHDT and CDR2 is YYEEEE. CDR3 DNA: TGTGCCAGCAGCCGAACTCTTCGCGGGGGTTACAATGAGCAGTTCTTC. Residues: CASSRTLRGGYNEQFF. The whole variable domain, remainder taken from reference TRBV5-6 and TRBJ2-1, is DAGVTQSPTHLIKTRGQQVTLRCSPKSGHDTVSWYQQALGQGPQFIFQYYEEEERQRGNFPDRFSGHQFPNYSSELNVNALLLGDSALYLCASSRTLRGGYNEQFFGPGTRLTVL.

This chain joins TRBV18 and TRBJ1-2; no firm D call. The CDR3 spans 13 residues. The V gene's germline CDR1 is KGHSH and CDR2 LQKENI. Trimming took 3 bases from V and 2 from J, leaving 7 bases between them. As DNA, the CDR3 is TGTGCCAGCTCACCGGGAGAGAACTATGGCTACACCTTC. Encoded protein: CASSPGENYGYTF. The full variable domain, with the rest looked up from reference TRBV18 and TRBJ1-2, is NAGVMQNPRHLVRRRGQEARLRCSPMKGHSHVYWYRQLPEEGLKFMVYLQKENIIDESGMPKERFSAEFPKEGPSILRIQQVVRGDSAAYFCASSPGENYGYTFGSGTRLTVV.

The chain joins TRBV27 to TRBJ2-7; TRBD2 is a possible D gene (6 bases). V lost 3 bases to trimming and J lost 2 bases, with 20 bases between them. Per germline, CDR1 MNHEY and CDR2 SMNVEV (reference sequence). The CDR3 length is 17 residues. The chain's CDR3 is CASSLARKAGTAYEQYF. In DNA, the CDR3 is TGTGCCAGCAGTTTGGCCCGAAAGGCGGGGACCGCCTACGAGCAGTACTTC.

The chain employs TRBV19 and TRBJ1-5, with TRBD1 matching 9 bases. Trimming removed 6 bases from V and 3 bases from J; junction bases left unmatched: 3. This CDR3 has 14 amino acids. CDR1 is LNHDA and CDR2 is SQIVND in the germline V gene (reference sequence). CDR3 amino acids: CASSGTGFNQPQHF. The CDR3 DNA is TGTGCCAGTAGCGGGACAGGGTTCAATCAGCCCCAGCATTTT.

The V and J genes are TRBV19 and TRBJ2-5, with TRBD2 matching over 9 bases. The CDR3 is 15 amino acids. J was trimmed by 5 bases and V by 5 bases; bases with no gene match: 9. Germline-derived CDR1 and CDR2 are LNHDA and SQIVND (reference sequence). As DNA, the CDR3 is TGTGCCAGTAGTTCCGGTAGCGGGAGAGGGGAGACCCAGTACTTC. This codes for CASSSGSGRGETQYF.

The chain has TRBV6-1 and TRBJ1-5; no definite D call. Trimming stripped 9 bases from V and 3 bases from J, with 12 bases between. The CDR3 has 13 amino acids. Germline CDR1 reads MNHNS; CDR2 reads SASEGT. Here the CDR3 reads CASEAQYNQPQHF. In DNA form, the CDR3 reads TGTGCCAGTGAGGCTCAGTACAATCAGCCCCAGCATTTT.